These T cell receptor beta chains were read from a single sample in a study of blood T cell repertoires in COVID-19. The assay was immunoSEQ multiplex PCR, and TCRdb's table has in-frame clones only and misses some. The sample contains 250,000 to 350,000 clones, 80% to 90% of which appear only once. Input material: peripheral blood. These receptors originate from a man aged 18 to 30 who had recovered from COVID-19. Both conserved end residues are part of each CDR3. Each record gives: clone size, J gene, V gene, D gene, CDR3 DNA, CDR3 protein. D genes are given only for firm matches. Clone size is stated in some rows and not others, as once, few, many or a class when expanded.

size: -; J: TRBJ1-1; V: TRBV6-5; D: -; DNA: TGTGCCAGCAGATCCGGGACAGAAGCTTTCTTT; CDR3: CASRSGTEAFF
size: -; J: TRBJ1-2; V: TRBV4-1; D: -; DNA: TGCGCCAGCAGCCAAGAAATCACAGGGCTTGTTTATGGCTACACCTTC; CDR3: CASSQEITGLVYGYTF
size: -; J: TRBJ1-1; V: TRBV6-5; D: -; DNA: TGTGCCAGCAGTTACGGCACGAACACTGAAGCTTTCTTT; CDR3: CASSYGTNTEAFF
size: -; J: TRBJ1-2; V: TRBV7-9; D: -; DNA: TGTGCCAGCAGCTTAGGGCAGGGGAACGATGGCTACACCTTC; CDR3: CASSLGQGNDGYTF
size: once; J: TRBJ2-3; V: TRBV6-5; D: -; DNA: TGTGCCAGCAGTTACTCGGAACGACAGACGCAGTATTTT; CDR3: CASSYSERQTQYF
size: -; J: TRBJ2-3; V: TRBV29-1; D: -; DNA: TGCAGCGTTGATTTTAGACACAACACAGATACGCAGTATTTT; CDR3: CSVDFRHNTDTQYF
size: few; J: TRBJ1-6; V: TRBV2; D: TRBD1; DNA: TGTGCCAGCGTCCGGGACAGGGGTACGTCCTATAATTCACCCCTCCACTTT; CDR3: CASVRDRGTSYNSPLHF
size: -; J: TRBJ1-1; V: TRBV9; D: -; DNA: TGTGCCAGCAGCGTATATTTGAACACTGAAGCTTTCTTT; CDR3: CASSVYLNTEAFF
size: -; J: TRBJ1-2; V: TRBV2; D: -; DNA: TGTGCCAGCAGTGGTGTAGGGGAATCGTATGGCTACACCTTC; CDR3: CASSGVGESYGYTF
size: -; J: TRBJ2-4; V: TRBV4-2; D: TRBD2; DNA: TGTGCCAGCAGCCAGGGACTAGCGGGAGGGCACATTCAGTACTTC; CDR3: CASSQGLAGGHIQYF
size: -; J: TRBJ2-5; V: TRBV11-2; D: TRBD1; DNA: TGTGCCAGCAGCTCCGGACAGGGCTTTCTTCTTAGGCGGGAGACCCAGTACTTC; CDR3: CASSSGQGFLLRRETQYF
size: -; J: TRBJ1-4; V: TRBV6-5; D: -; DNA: TGTGCCAGCAGTTCTCCGCAAATGCAGGAAAAACTGTTTTTT; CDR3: CASSSPQMQEKLFF
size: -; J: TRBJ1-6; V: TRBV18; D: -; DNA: TGTGCCAGCTCACCTTTGACAGTAAGAAATTCACCCCTCCACTTT; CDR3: CASSPLTVRNSPLHF
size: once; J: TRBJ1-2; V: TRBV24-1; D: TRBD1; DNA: TGTGCCAGCCCACAGGGGGTCTATGGCTACACCTTC; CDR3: CASPQGVYGYTF
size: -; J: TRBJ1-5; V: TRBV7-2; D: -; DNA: TGTGCCAGCAGCTTTAGTAGCAATCAGCCCCAGCATTTT; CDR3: CASSFSSNQPQHF
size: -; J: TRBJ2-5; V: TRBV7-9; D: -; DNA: TGTGCCAGCAGCGGACTAAGCAAAGAGACCCAGTACTTC; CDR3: CASSGLSKETQYF
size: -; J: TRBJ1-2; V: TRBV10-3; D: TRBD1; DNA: TGTGCCACGAATACCGGGACAGGGATTTATGGCTACACCTTC; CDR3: CATNTGTGIYGYTF
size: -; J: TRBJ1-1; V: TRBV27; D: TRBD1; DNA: TGTGCCAGCAGTTTTACAGGGGGTGGCACTGAAGCTTTCTTT; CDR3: CASSFTGGGTEAFF
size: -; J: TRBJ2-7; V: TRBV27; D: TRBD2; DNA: TGTGCCAGCAGTTTATCTGCGGGGGGCGAGCAGTACTTC; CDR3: CASSLSAGGEQYF
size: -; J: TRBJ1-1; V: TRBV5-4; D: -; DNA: TGTGCCAGCAGCCCGGACAGAGCCTTTCTAGCTGAAGCTTTCTTT; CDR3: CASSPDRAFLAEAFF
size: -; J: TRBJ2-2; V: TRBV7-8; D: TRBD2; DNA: TGTGCCAGCAGCTTACGTCAGCGGGAGGTGACCTGGGCCGGGGAGCTGTTTTTT; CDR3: CASSLRQREVTWAGELFF
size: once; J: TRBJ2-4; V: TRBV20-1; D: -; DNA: TGCAGTGCTAGACTTGAAAACATTCAGTACTTC; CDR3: CSARLENIQYF
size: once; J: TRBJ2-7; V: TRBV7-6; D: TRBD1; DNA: TGTGCCAGCAGCTTAGCCGGACAGGGGGCCTCCTACGAGCAGTACTTC; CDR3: CASSLAGQGASYEQYF
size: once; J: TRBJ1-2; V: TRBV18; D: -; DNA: TGTGCCAGCTCACCCATGGGCCACTCGGAAAACTATGGCTACACCTTC; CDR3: CASSPMGHSENYGYTF
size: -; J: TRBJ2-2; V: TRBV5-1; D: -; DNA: TGCGCCAGCAGCTTGGGACAGTACACCGGGGAGCTGTTTTTT; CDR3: CASSLGQYTGELFF
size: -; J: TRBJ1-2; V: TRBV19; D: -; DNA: TGTGCCAGTAGTATCAGGCCAGGTTTTCTTTCTGGCTACACCTTC; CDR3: CASSIRPGFLSGYTF
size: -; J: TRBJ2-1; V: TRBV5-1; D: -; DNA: TGCGCCAGCAGTTATGTAGGGACTGCGTATGAGCAGTTCTTC; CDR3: CASSYVGTAYEQFF
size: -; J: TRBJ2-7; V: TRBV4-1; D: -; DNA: TGCGCCAGCAGCCAAGGAACGGGTAGCTCCTACGAGCAGTACTTC; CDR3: CASSQGTGSSYEQYF
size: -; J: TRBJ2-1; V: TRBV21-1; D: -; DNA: TGTGCCAGCAATGCCCGGGAGGGCCCCACCTACAATGAGCAGTTCTTC; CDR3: CASNAREGPTYNEQFF
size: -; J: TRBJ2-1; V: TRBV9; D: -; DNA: TGTGCCAGCAGCGTAGGGCAGGGTCGGGAGCAGTTCTTC; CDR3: CASSVGQGREQFF
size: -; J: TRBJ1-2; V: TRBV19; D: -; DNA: TGTGCCAGTACCCTATCGGACAGCTATGGCTACACCTTC; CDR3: CASTLSDSYGYTF
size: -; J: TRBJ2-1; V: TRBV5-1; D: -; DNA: TGCGCCAGCAGCTTGTTAGTTGGAGAAGGTGAGCAGTTCTTC; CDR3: CASSLLVGEGEQFF
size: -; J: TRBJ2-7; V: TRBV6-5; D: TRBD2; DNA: TGTGCCAGCACCAAATCGGGCGGGGGGCAGTACTTC; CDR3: CASTKSGGGQYF
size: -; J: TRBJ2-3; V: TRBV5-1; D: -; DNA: TGCGCCAGCAGCTTGGCCCAGGGGCCGTCAGATACGCAGTATTTT; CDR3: CASSLAQGPSDTQYF
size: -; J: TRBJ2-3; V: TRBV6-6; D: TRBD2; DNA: TGTGCCAGCAGTTACCGTGGGCTAGCGGACACAGATACGCAGTATTTT; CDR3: CASSYRGLADTDTQYF
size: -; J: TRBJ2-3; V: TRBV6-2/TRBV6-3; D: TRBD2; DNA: TGTGCCAGCAGCACCCCTGGACTAGCGGGGAGAACTAGCACAGATACGCAGTATTTT; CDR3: CASSTPGLAGRTSTDTQYF
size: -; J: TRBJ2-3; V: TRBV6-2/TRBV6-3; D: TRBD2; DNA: TGTGCCAGCAGTTATCCCCGGGGGGGCCTAACAGATACGCAGTATTTT; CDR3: CASSYPRGGLTDTQYF
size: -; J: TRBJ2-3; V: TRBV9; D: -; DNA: TGTGCCAGCAGCGCCGGACACCGTTCTAGCACAGATACGCAGTATTTT; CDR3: CASSAGHRSSTDTQYF
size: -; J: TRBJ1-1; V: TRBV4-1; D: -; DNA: TGCGCCAGCAGCCAAGAATTGGGGAGTTACACTGAAGCTTTCTTT; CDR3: CASSQELGSYTEAFF
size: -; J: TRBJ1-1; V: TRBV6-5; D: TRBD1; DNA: TGTGCCAGCAGCCCCGGGACAGACTTCAACACTGAAGCTTTCTTT; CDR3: CASSPGTDFNTEAFF
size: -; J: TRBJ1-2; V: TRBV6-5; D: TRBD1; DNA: TGTGCCAGCAGGCCGGGACAGGGAAGGTCTGGCTACACCTTC; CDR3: CASRPGQGRSGYTF
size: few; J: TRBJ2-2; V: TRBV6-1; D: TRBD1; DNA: TGTGCCAGCAGTGCCATGGACAGGGGGCATTTCGGGGAGCTGTTTTTT; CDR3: CASSAMDRGHFGELFF
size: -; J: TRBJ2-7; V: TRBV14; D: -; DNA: TGTGCCAGCAGCCGGCAGGCGGGGCCTTCCTACGAGCAGTACTTC; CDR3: CASSRQAGPSYEQYF
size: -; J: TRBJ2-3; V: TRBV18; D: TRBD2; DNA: TGTGCCAGCTCTACGGCTCCTAGCGGACAACGAGATACGCAGTATTTT; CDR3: CASSTAPSGQRDTQYF
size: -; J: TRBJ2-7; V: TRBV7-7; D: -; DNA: TGTGCCAGCAGCTTAGGCCCCGGGACTGCCTACGAGCAGTACTTC; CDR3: CASSLGPGTAYEQYF
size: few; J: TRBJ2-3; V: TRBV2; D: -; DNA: TGTGCCAGCAGTGAACAGGCGGGGTTGACAGATACGCAGTATTTT; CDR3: CASSEQAGLTDTQYF
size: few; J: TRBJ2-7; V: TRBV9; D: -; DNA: TGTGCCAGCAGCTTAGCTTCCGGGGGCTACGAGCAGTACTTC; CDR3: CASSLASGGYEQYF
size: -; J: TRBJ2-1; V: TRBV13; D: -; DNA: TGTGCCAGCAGCCCCAGACTAGTTCCTGAGCAGTTCTTC; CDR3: CASSPRLVPEQFF
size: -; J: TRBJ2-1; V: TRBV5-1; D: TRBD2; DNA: TGCGCCAGCAGCACTGGGACTAGCGGGAAATACTACAATGAGCAGTTCTTC; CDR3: CASSTGTSGKYYNEQFF
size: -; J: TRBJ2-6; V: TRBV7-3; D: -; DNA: TGTGCCAGCAGCCAAGACACACCTGGGGCCAACGTCCTGACTTTC; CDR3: CASSQDTPGANVLTF
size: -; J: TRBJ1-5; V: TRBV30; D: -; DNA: TGTGCCTGGAGTGTACTAGGGCTTAGCAATCAGCCCCGGCATTTT; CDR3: CAWSVLGLSNQPRHF
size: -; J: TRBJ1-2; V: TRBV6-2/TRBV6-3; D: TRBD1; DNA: TGTGCCAGCAGTTACGAGTTCGGACAGGGAAGCCCGGATGGCTACACCTTC; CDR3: CASSYEFGQGSPDGYTF
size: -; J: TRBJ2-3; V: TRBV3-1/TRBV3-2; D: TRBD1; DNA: TGTGCCAGCAGCCTCTGGGACAGCTCAGATACGCAGTATTTT; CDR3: CASSLWDSSDTQYF